A single T cell receptor beta chain is shown here with its context. Its target is not known. The sample belongs to a study of post-analysis software for immune sequencing data. Incorporated into the TCR beta cDNA libraries were unique molecular identifiers, which served to reduce PCR and sequencing biases. MiXCR, applied by TCRdb to the PCR reads, yields one record per CDR3 protein. The sample lists roughly 730,000 distinct CDR3 sequences, less than 35% occurring once. The CDR3 consists of 16 residues. Germline lookup yields CDR1 MGHRA and CDR2 YSYEKL. The V gene lost 1 base and the J gene lost 1 base, with 13 bases spanning the gap. General study results and limits: Five or six TRBV segments appeared more often in patients than in controls, and TRBV5-6, TRBV5-1 and TRBV20-1 were among these.

The receptor comes from a girl under 18 with multiple sclerosis. The J gene is TRBJ1-1, the V gene TRBV4-1; a weak D match, TRBD1 (6 bases). Sequenced sample: blood. In DNA, the CDR3 is TGCGCCAGCAGCCAAGCCCTTGGGACAACGAACACTGAAGCTTTCTTT. It yields the protein CASSQALGTTNTEAFF.